This entry is about one TCR beta chain. CDR3 length equals 13 residues. The V segment lost 10 bases and the J segment 9 bases; nucleotides outside the gene matches: 8. In germline, CDR1 is ENHRY, CDR2 SYGVKD. This specimen belongs to a study of blood T cell repertoires in COVID-19. This table comes from immunoSEQ multiplex PCR, and its TCRdb copy is limited to in-frame clones, with some not included. The sample consists of about 330,000 clones, around 89% of them appearing once. The sequencing input was peripheral blood. J is TRBJ1-6 and V is TRBV10-3, with 8 bases that match TRBD1. The sequence derives from a woman aged 45-60 years with active or convalescent COVID-19. CDR3 nucleotides: TGTGCCAACACGGACAGGGAAACTTCACCCCTCCACTTT. Its translation: CANTDRETSPLHF.